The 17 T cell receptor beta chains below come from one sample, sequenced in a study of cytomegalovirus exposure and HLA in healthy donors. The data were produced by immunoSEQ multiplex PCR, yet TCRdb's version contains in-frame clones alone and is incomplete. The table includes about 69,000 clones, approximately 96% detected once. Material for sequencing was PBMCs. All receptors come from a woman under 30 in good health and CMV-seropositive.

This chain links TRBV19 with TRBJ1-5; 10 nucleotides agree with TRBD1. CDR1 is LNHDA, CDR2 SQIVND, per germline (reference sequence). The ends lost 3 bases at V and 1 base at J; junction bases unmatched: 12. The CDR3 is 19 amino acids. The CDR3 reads CASSIPTGGFFRSNQPQHF. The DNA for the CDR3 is TGTGCCAGTAGTATCCCGACAGGGGGCTTTTTCCGGAGCAATCAGCCCCAGCATTTT.

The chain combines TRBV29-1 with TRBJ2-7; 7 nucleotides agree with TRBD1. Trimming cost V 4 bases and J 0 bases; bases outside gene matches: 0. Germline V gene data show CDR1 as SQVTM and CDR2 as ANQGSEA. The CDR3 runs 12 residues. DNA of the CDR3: TGCAGCGTTGCAGGGGGCTCCTACGAGCAGTACTTC. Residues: CSVAGGSYEQYF.

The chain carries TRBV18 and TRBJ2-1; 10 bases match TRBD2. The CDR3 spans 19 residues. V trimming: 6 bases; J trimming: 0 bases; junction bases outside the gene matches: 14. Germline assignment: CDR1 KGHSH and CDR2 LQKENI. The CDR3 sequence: CASSRAIAGGSFSYNEQFF. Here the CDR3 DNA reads TGTGCCAGCTCCCGGGCTATAGCGGGAGGCAGTTTCTCCTACAATGAGCAGTTCTTC. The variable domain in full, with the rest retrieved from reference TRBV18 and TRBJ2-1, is NAGVMQNPRHLVRRRGQEARLRCSPMKGHSHVYWYRQLPEEGLKFMVYLQKENIIDESGMPKERFSAEFPKEGPSILRIQQVVRGDSAAYFCASSRAIAGGSFSYNEQFFGPGTRLTVL.

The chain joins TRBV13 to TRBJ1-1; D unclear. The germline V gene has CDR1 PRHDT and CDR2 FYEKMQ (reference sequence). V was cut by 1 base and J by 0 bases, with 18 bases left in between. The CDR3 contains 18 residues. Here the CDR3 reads CASSLASRGINVNTEAFF. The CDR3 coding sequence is TGTGCCAGCAGCTTAGCTTCTCGGGGAATTAATGTGAACACTGAAGCTTTCTTT.

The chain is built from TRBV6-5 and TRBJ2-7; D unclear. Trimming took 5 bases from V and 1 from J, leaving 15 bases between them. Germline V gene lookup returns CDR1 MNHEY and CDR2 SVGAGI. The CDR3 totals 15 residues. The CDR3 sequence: CASSPRVWRSYEQYF. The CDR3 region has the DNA TGTGCCAGCAGTCCCCGAGTATGGCGGTCCTACGAGCAGTACTTC.

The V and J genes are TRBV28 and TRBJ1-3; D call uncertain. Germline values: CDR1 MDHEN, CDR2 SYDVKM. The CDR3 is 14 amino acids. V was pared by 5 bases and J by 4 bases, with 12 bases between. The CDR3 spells CASSPHAGGNTIYF. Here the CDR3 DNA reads TGTGCCAGCAGTCCCCACGCCGGGGGAAACACCATATATTTT.

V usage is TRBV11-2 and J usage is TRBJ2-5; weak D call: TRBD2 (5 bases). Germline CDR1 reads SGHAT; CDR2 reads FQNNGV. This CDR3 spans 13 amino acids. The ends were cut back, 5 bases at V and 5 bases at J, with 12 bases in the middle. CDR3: CASSLTIQETQYF. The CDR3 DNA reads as TGTGCCAGCAGCCTGACTATTCAGGAGACCCAGTACTTC. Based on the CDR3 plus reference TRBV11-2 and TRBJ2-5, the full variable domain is EAGVAQSPRYKIIEKRQSVAFWCNPISGHATLYWYQQILGQGPKLLIQFQNNGVVDDSQLPKDRFSAERLKGVDSTLKIQPAKLEDSAVYLCASSLTIQETQYFGPGTRLLVL.

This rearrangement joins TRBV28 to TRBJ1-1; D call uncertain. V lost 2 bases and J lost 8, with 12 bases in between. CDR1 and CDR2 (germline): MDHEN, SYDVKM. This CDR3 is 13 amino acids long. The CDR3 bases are TGTGCCAGCAGTTTAACATACCCTCCAGAAGCTTTCTTT. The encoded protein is CASSLTYPPEAFF.

CDR3 residues: CASSPRGSSSYEQYF. The CDR3 DNA is TGTGCCAGCAGCCCACGGGGGTCTTCCTCCTACGAGCAGTACTTC. The rearrangement links TRBV14 to TRBJ2-7, with TRBD2 as a possible D gene (6 bases). This CDR3 region has 15 residues. V lost 4 bases to trimming and J lost 0 bases, with 13 bases between them. Germline CDR1 and CDR2: SGHDN and FVKESK.

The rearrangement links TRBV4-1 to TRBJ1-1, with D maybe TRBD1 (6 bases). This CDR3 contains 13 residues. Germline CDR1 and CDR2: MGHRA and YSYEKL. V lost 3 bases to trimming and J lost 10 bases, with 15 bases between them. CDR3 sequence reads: CASSHVTGTSAFF. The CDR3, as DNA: TGCGCCAGCAGCCATGTTACCGGGACATCAGCTTTCTTT.

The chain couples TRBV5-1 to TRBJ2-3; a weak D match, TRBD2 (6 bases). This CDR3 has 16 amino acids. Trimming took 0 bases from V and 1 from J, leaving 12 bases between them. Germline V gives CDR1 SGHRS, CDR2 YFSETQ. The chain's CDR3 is CASSLGRTTRTDTQYF. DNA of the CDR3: TGCGCCAGCAGCTTGGGGAGGACTACTCGCACAGATACGCAGTATTTT.

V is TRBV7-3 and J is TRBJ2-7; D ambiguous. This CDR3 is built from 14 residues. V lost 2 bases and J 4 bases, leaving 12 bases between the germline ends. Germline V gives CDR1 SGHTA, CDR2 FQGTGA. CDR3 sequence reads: CASSLLRSPYEQYF. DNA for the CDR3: TGTGCCAGCAGCTTATTACGGAGCCCTTACGAGCAGTACTTC. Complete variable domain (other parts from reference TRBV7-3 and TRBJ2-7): GAGVSQTPSNKVTEKGKYVELRCDPISGHTALYWYRQSLGQGPEFLIYFQGTGAADDSGLPNDRFFAVRPEGSVSTLKIQRTERGDSAVYLCASSLLRSPYEQYFGPGTRLTVT.

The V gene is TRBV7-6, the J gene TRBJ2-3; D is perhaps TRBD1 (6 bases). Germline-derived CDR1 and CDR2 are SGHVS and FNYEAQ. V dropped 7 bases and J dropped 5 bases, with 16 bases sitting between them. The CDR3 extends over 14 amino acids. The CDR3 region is CASTQTGSEDTQYF. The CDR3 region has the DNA TGTGCCAGCACCCAAACAGGGAGTGAAGATACGCAGTATTTT.

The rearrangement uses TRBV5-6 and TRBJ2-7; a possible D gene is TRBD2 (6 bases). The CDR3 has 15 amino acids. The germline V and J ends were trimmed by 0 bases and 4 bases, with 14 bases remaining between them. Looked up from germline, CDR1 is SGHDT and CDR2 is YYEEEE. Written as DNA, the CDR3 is TGTGCCAGCAGCTTGGATGGGACTGAACTATACGAGCAGTACTTC. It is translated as CASSLDGTELYEQYF.

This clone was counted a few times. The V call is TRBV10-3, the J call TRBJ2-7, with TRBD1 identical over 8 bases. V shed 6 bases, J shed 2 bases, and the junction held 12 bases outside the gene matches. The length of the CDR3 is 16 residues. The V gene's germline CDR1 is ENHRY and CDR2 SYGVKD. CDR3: CAISQTQGARAYEQYF. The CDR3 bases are TGTGCCATCAGCCAGACGCAGGGGGCGCGGGCCTACGAGCAGTACTTC.

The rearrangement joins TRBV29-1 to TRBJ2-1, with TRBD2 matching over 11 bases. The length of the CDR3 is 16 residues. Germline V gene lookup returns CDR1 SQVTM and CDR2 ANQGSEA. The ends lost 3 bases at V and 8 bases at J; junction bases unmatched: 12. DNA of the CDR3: TGCAGCGTTGATTTTCTAGCGGGAGGTGGTGTCGATGAGCAGTTCTTC. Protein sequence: CSVDFLAGGGVDEQFF.

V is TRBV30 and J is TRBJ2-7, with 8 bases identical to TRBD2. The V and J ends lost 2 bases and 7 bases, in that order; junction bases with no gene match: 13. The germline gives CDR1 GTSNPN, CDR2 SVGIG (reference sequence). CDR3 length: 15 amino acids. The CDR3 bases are TGTGCCTGGAGTATCCCTGGCGGGAGGCCAGGGGAGCAGTACTTC. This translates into CAWSIPGGRPGEQYF.